These 12 T cell receptor beta chains came from one sample sequenced in a study of OX40 agonist ivuxolimab in advanced cancers. The table came from immunoSEQ multiplex PCR; TCRdb's copy has only in-frame clones and leaves some out. The sample gives about 27,000 clones, 88% of which show up once; approximately 23% is in the top ten. The sample consisted of CD4+ or CD8+ T cells sorted from blood, taken in a trial of the OX40 agonist ivuxolimab. The receptors stem from an adult with an advanced solid tumor such as melanoma, head and neck, liver or kidney cancer.

The CDR3: CASSNEGEYEQYF. The CDR3 DNA sequence: TGCGCCAGCAGCAACGAGGGAGAATACGAGCAGTACTTC. The chain combines TRBV4-3 with TRBJ2-7; perhaps TRBD2 as D (5 bases). CDR1 and CDR2 from the germline V gene are LGHNA and YSLEER. The length of the CDR3 is 13 residues. Trimming left V 5 bases short and J 4 bases short, with 12 bases between.

This sequence joins TRBV7-2 and TRBJ2-7, with 7 bases lining up with TRBD1. Germline V CDR1 and CDR2: SGHTA, FQGNSA. The CDR3 spans 15 residues. Trimming took 5 bases from V and 3 from J; bases not matched to a gene: 10. The CDR3: CASSPFGQALYEQYF. The CDR3 coding sequence is TGTGCCAGCAGCCCCTTCGGACAGGCCCTCTACGAGCAGTACTTC.

The chain joins TRBV4-2 to TRBJ1-2, with no clear D. V lost 0 bases to trimming and J lost 4 bases, with 0 bases between them. The V gene's germline CDR1 is LGHNA and CDR2 YNFKEQ. The CDR3 is 11 amino acids. CDR3 in DNA: TGTGCCAGCAGCCAAGACTATGGCTACACCTTC. It yields the protein CASSQDYGYTF.

This clone was picked up a small number of times. The genes are TRBV5-1 and TRBJ1-2, with TRBD1 matching 7 bases. Germline CDR1 SGHRS, CDR2 YFSETQ. Losses at the gene ends were 2 bases for V and 3 bases for J; bases not matched to a gene: 7. The CDR3 is 15 amino acids. The CDR3 DNA follows: TGCGCCAGCAGCTTACAGGGGCTTAATGACTATGGCTACACCTTC. Protein product: CASSLQGLNDYGYTF.

The chain couples TRBV4-1 to TRBJ2-5; 15 nucleotides match TRBD2. Germline CDR1 and CDR2: MGHRA and YSYEKL. The V and J ends lost 4 bases and 5 bases, in that order; junction bases with no gene match: 8. The CDR3 consists of 17 residues. CDR3 DNA sequence: TGCGCCAGCAGCCTTGGACTAGCGGGAGGGCCAGGGGAGACCCAGTACTTC. This translates into CASSLGLAGGPGETQYF.

This clone was picked up a small number of times. This chain connects TRBV2 to TRBJ2-7; D remains ambiguous. The V end lost 0 bases, the J end lost 2 bases, and 11 bases lay between the germline ends. The germline CDR1 and CDR2 sequences are SNHLY and FYNNEI. There are 15 residues in the CDR3. The CDR3, as DNA: TGTGCCAGCAGTGAAGCGGTTATCCCCACCTACGAGCAGTACTTC. It encodes CASSEAVIPTYEQYF.

The chain recombines TRBV5-4 with TRBJ2-5, with a weak D call TRBD1 (6 bases). Germline loops: CDR1 SGHNT, CDR2 YYREEE (reference sequence). V lost 4 bases and J 5 bases, leaving 12 bases between the germline ends. This CDR3 is built from 13 residues. The CDR3 DNA reads TGTGCCAGCAGCCCAGGGGACCTGGAGACCCAGTACTTC. It is translated as CASSPGDLETQYF.

The CDR3 region has the DNA TGTGCCAGCAGCAAACAGGGGGCGAACACTGAAGCTTTCTTT. This gives the protein CASSKQGANTEAFF. V gene TRBV13 combines with J gene TRBJ1-1, with 9 positions matching TRBD1. The CDR3 consists of 14 residues. J lost 1 base, V lost 5 bases, and 2 bases had no gene match. From germline, CDR1 is PRHDT and CDR2 FYEKMQ (reference sequence).

The J gene is TRBJ1-5, the V gene TRBV5-6, with 7 bases lining up with TRBD1. From germline, CDR1 is SGHDT and CDR2 YYEEEE. There are 13 residues in the CDR3. Trimming cost V 4 bases and J 6 bases; bases outside gene matches: 4. CDR3 region: CASSLEGAQPQHF. The DNA of the CDR3 is TGTGCCAGCAGCCTCGAGGGGGCTCAGCCCCAGCATTTT.

The chain employs TRBV27 and TRBJ2-2; D gene uncertain. The CDR3 consists of 13 residues. Germline CDR1 is MNHEY and CDR2 is SMNVEV (reference sequence). V dropped 2 bases and J dropped 6 bases, with 7 bases sitting between them. The CDR3 DNA sequence: TGTGCCAGCAGTTTACGAGGAGCCGGGGAGCTGTTTTTT. The encoded protein is CASSLRGAGELFF.

This clone was seen a single time. The chain carries TRBV5-1 and TRBJ2-1; no firm D call. The CDR3 spans 13 residues. Trimming left V 2 bases short and J 5 bases short, with 8 bases between. The germline V gene encodes CDR1 SGHRS and CDR2 YFSETQ. CDR3 in amino acids: CASSLYTDNEQFF. DNA for the CDR3: TGCGCCAGCAGCTTATACACCGACAATGAGCAGTTCTTC.

Only a few counts were recorded for this clone. The CDR3: CASSTSGANVLTF. CDR3 DNA sequence: TGTGCCAGTAGTACCTCTGGGGCCAACGTCCTGACTTTC. The chain recombines TRBV19 with TRBJ2-6; D is ambiguous. Trimming left V 4 bases short and J 0 bases short, with 1 base between. The CDR3 extends over 13 amino acids. Germline V gene data show CDR1 as LNHDA and CDR2 as SQIVND (reference sequence). The full variable domain, completed using reference TRBV19 and TRBJ2-6, is DGGITQSPKYLFRKEGQNVTLSCEQNLNHDAMYWYRQDPGQGLRLIYYSQIVNDFQKGDIAEGYSVSREKKESFPLTVTSAQKNPTAFYLCASSTSGANVLTFGAGSRLTVL.